This T cell receptor (beta chain) came from a study of blood T cell repertoires in COVID-19. Clones were sequenced by immunoSEQ multiplex PCR, and TCRdb holds only the in-frame ones, with some missing. The data hold some 310,000 clones, with roughly 89% observed a single time. Sequenced input: PBMCs or T cells enriched from blood (not recorded which). The sequence was obtained from a young woman who had recovered from COVID-19.

CDR3 residues: CASSSYSDGYTF. In DNA, the CDR3 is TGTGCCAGCAGCTCCTATTCCGATGGCTACACCTTC. J is TRBJ1-2 and V is TRBV7-2; D uncertain. This CDR3 is built from 12 residues. The V end lost 4 bases, the J end lost 6 bases, and 9 bases lay between the germline ends. Per the germline V gene, CDR1 is SGHTA and CDR2 is FQGNSA.